This T cell receptor (beta chain) was retrieved from a study of cytotoxic CD8 clonotypes in ibrutinib-treated CLL. Assay: immunoSEQ multiplex PCR; the TCRdb copy retains only in-frame clones and omits some. The repertoire holds over 250,000 clones, with roughly three quarters as singletons. Germline trimming cut 6 bases from V and 0 bases from J; bases unmatched to any gene: 5. The CDR3 sequence is 15 residues long. Germline V gene data show CDR1 as MNHNS and CDR2 as SASEGT. The specimen was PBMCs, collected at disease progression, from a patient treated with ibrutinib. The chain joins TRBV6-1 to TRBJ1-5; 7 nucleotides match TRBD1. This TCR derives from a human donor with chronic lymphocytic leukemia. This CDR3 reads CASRLQGHSNQPQHF. DNA of the CDR3: TGTGCCAGCAGGCTACAGGGGCATAGCAATCAGCCCCAGCATTTT.